This TCR beta chain was retrieved from a study of human T cells and chemical hapten exposure. For the study at large: Patients, largely female, had alopecia areata, totalis or universalis. Study-level results: With DPC sensitization, TCRs exceeding 1 in 1000 frequency showed no change.

Regarding time point: pre-sensitization, week 0. Treatment reported: therapeutic diphenylcyclopropenone sensitization with weekly scalp DPC. J was trimmed by 1 base and V by 5 bases; bases with no gene match: 5. The germline V gene has CDR1 SGHNT and CDR2 YENEEA. This CDR3 contains 15 residues. Single cDNA molecules in the library carried unique molecular identifiers attached during preparation. TCRdb analysed the RACE reads with MiXCR anew, one entry per CDR3 protein. This repertoire shows 350,000 to 400,000 distinct CDR3 sequences, 4% to 6% found once; its top ten account for 2.6%. This clonotype was counted ten times or more. The antigen is not known.

The V and J genes are TRBV11-3 and TRBJ2-7; 10 bases fit TRBD2. The clonotype originates from a woman in her forties or fifties with alopecia areata. Some clones in this sample may be carry-over from other donors' samples. Here the sequenced sample was whole blood, taken in connection with sensitization to the hapten diphenylcyclopropenone (DPC). CDR3 nucleotides: TGTGCCAGCAGCGCTAGCGGGAGCCCATCCTACGAGCAGTACTTC. It specifies CASSASGSPSYEQYF.